Shown below are 9 T cell receptor beta chains from a single sample sequenced in a study of T cell responses to AZD1222 COVID-19 vaccine. The method was immunoSEQ multiplex PCR; TCRdb's version includes in-frame clones alone and lacks a portion of them. This table holds more than 95,000 clones, 70% to 90% found once. Material: peripheral blood, obtained 28 days after the second AZD1222 dose. These receptors were collected from an adult who received the AZD1222 COVID-19 vaccine.

The chain employs TRBV3-1 (or the pseudogene TRBV3-2) and TRBJ2-7; D possibly uses TRBD1 or TRBD2 (6 bases each). V was cut by 3 bases and J by 6 bases, with 18 bases left in between. The CDR3 loop spans 15 amino acids. Germline V gene data show CDR1 as LGHDT and CDR2 as YNNKEL (reference sequence). This CDR3 reads CASSHTSRGQGEQYF. The CDR3 nucleotides read TGTGCCAGCAGCCACACAAGTCGGGGGCAGGGCGAGCAGTACTTC.

The rearrangement links TRBV30 to TRBJ2-5; D remains ambiguous. Trimming shortened V by 0 bases and J by 4 bases, and 12 bases separated the two germline ends. This CDR3 has 14 residues. Germline V CDR1 and CDR2: GTSNPN, SVGIG (reference sequence). As DNA, the CDR3 is TGTGCCTGGAGTGTGGGCCTGGCGAGAGAGACCCAGTACTTC. Its protein is CAWSVGLARETQYF.

DNA of the CDR3: TGTGCCAGCAGCGTAGAAGGGGGCGTAGAGACCCAGTACTTC. Its translation is CASSVEGGVETQYF. V usage is TRBV9 and J usage is TRBJ2-5; 7 nucleotides match TRBD1. Germline V gene sequence: CDR1 SGDLS, CDR2 YYNGEE. V lost 0 bases, J lost 4 bases, and 3 bases stayed unmatched. This CDR3 spans 14 amino acids.

The chain joins TRBV6-5 to TRBJ2-7; 7 positions match TRBD1. Germline CDR1 and CDR2: MNHEY and SVGAGI. This CDR3 region has 14 residues. V was pared by 2 bases and J by 0 bases, with 1 base of the junction left unmatched. CDR3 sequence: CASSYGQVSYEQYF. The CDR3 DNA follows: TGTGCCAGCAGTTACGGACAGGTCTCCTACGAGCAGTACTTC.

V usage is TRBV19 and J usage is TRBJ2-7, with D maybe TRBD1 (5 bases). Germline CDR1 and CDR2: LNHDA and SQIVND (reference sequence). V was shortened by 3 bases and J by 7 bases, with 16 bases between the two germline ends. The CDR3 loop spans 14 amino acids. The CDR3 is CASSIGTGSREQYF. As DNA, the CDR3 is TGTGCCAGTAGTATTGGCACAGGTAGCCGGGAGCAGTACTTC.

The chain uses TRBV24-1 and TRBJ2-1, with no clear D. The germline V gene has CDR1 KGHDR and CDR2 SFDVKD. The CDR3 covers 13 residues. V shed 6 bases and J shed 7 bases, with 12 bases lying between them. As DNA, the CDR3 is TGTGCCACCAGTATCGGGTCAGCGAATGAGCAGTTCTTC. Its translation is CATSIGSANEQFF.

The V gene is TRBV7-9, the J gene TRBJ2-1; 9 bases line up with TRBD1. This CDR3 has 15 amino acids. The germline V gene encodes CDR1 SEHNR and CDR2 FQNEAQ (reference sequence). The V and J ends lost 8 bases and 3 bases, in that order; junction bases with no gene match: 8. CDR3 residues: CASAWGTGYYNEQFF. The CDR3 DNA reads as TGTGCCAGCGCTTGGGGGACAGGGTACTACAATGAGCAGTTCTTC.

The rearrangement uses TRBV18 and TRBJ1-1; 9 bases line up with TRBD1. J was trimmed by 6 bases and V by 3 bases; bases with no gene match: 5. CDR1 is KGHSH, CDR2 LQKENI, per germline. The CDR3 has 14 residues. In DNA form, the CDR3 reads TGTGCCAGCTCACCCTCGGGGACAGGGTCTGAAGCTTTCTTT. Protein sequence: CASSPSGTGSEAFF.

This clone was seen only once. The chain couples TRBV13 to TRBJ2-2; 8 bases are a match to TRBD2. The length of the CDR3 is 17 residues. Germline CDR1 PRHDT, CDR2 FYEKMQ (reference sequence). V trimming: 0 bases; J trimming: 5 bases; junction bases outside the gene matches: 8. CDR3 protein: CASSLGHTSGPTGELFF. The CDR3 coding sequence is TGTGCCAGCAGCTTAGGTCACACTAGCGGTCCGACCGGGGAGCTGTTTTTT.